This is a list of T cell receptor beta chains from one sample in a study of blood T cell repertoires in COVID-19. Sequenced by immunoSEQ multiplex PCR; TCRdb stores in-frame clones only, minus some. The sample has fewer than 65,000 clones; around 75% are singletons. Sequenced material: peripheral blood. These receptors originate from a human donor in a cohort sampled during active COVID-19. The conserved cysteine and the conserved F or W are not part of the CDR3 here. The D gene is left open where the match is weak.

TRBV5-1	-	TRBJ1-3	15	ASSLAPDRFSGNTIY
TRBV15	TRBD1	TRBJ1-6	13	ATSLRDRGRSPLH
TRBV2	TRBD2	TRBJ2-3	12	ASREAGGTDTQY
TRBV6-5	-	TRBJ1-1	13	ASSWSRRGDTEAF
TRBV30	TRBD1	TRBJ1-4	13	AWSSMGTANEKLF
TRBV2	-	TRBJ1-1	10	ASSGVGTEAF
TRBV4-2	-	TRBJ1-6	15	ASSQDRGATYNSPLH
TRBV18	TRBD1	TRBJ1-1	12	ASSPGQGRAEAF
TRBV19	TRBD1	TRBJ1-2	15	ASSIAGGTGGIYGYT
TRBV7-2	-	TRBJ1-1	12	ASSTRTENTEAF